This T cell receptor (beta chain) is drawn from a study of PD-L1 blockade in urothelial cancer. The CDR3 spans 15 residues. CDR1 and CDR2 (germline): SEHNR, FQNEAQ (reference sequence). V gave up 3 bases and J gave up 2 bases, with 11 bases separating them. Generated by immunoSEQ multiplex PCR, the TCRdb table keeps only in-frame clones and is missing some. Found here are around 100,000 clones, around 82% of them singletons; the top ten hold roughly 2.3%. The sample here was PBMCs, taken around atezolizumab (anti-PD-L1) treatment. This sequence originates from a man aged 45 to 65 with urothelial cancer. This sequence joins TRBV7-9 and TRBJ2-1, with D perhaps TRBD1 (6 bases). The CDR3 DNA reads TGTGCCAGCAGCTTGCACAGGGATCCCTACAATGAGCAGTTCTTC. Translating gives CASSLHRDPYNEQFF.